This is a list of T cell receptor beta chains from one sample in a study of cytomegalovirus exposure and HLA in healthy donors. Libraries were prepared by immunoSEQ multiplex PCR; TCRdb keeps only in-frame clonotypes and omits some of them. In the table there are about 190,000 clones, roughly 80% of which are singletons. Sequenced material: PBMCs. All receptors derive from a woman under 30 in good health and CMV-seronegative. The conserved cysteine and the conserved F or W are not part of the CDR3 here. The order of the fields is clone size, J gene, V gene, CDR3 protein. Some rows mark clone size as missing; the rest say once, few, many or name a class of expanded clone.

NA TRBJ2-3 TRBV2 ASRRGTDTQY
NA TRBJ1-5 TRBV4-3 ASSQDTGSGNQPQH
few TRBJ2-3 TRBV6-6 ASREGSFSTDTQY
NA TRBJ2-7 TRBV4-1 ASSQPGLIYEQY
NA TRBJ2-4 TRBV6-1 ASSAAGGQNIQY
NA TRBJ2-7 TRBV5-1 ASSLRMEGVYEQY
NA TRBJ2-4 TRBV5-1 ASSIGLAGGKNIQY
few TRBJ1-6 TRBV4-1 ASSQVWEPNSPLH
once TRBJ1-4 TRBV4-2 ASSQEQNRGPTNEKLF
NA TRBJ2-3 TRBV10-3 AISGTGEIGDTQY
NA TRBJ1-5 TRBV19 ASSREVHLNQPQH
once TRBJ2-1 TRBV28 ASAGLGGYNEQF
NA TRBJ1-6 TRBV19 ASRAGYNSPLH
NA TRBJ2-1 TRBV7-7 ASSLAGRGNEQF
NA TRBJ2-3 TRBV6-5 ATRLAGGRGDTQY
few TRBJ1-4 TRBV7-9 ASSFSGGREKLF
NA TRBJ1-1 TRBV7-9 ASSSLDRGGTEAF
NA TRBJ2-6 TRBV7-3 ASSLNYRGASGANVLT
NA TRBJ1-2 TRBV5-6 ASSFRQGLALGYT
NA TRBJ2-7 TRBV11-2 ASSLGVLRVGGKSYEQY
few TRBJ1-2 TRBV29-1 SVEDRDTGKGYGYT
NA TRBJ1-1 TRBV5-1 ASTIQLRDRDLGNTEAF
NA TRBJ2-7 TRBV20-1 SLGGEQY
NA TRBJ1-1 TRBV10-3 AISGDRGNTEAF
NA TRBJ2-3 TRBV5-1 ASSLTHGTGGSWADTQY
NA TRBJ2-3 TRBV9 ASSVAGSSWDTQY
NA TRBJ2-3 TRBV27 ASSYLSGPQY
NA TRBJ2-2 TRBV29-1 SVSRGQANTGELF
NA TRBJ2-5 TRBV2 ASAQGSRETQY
NA TRBJ2-1 TRBV7-3 ASSPTGNEQF
few TRBJ2-6 TRBV25-1 ASSESWDRGRGANVLT
once TRBJ1-2 TRBV30 AWSPTPLLDRGHGGYT
NA TRBJ1-6 TRBV10-3 AISEETGNSYIGSPLH
NA TRBJ1-3 TRBV18 ASSPLNGNTIY
once TRBJ1-1 TRBV5-1 ASSPTMGGNTEAF
NA TRBJ2-1 TRBV27 ASSYSAGGYNEQF
NA TRBJ2-7 TRBV5-1 ASSLSSSYEQY
NA TRBJ1-2 TRBV29-1 SAGEFGYT
NA TRBJ2-1 TRBV4-2 ASSQGGRGLAGLTGNEQF
once TRBJ2-1 TRBV7-3 ASSLMPQGAGNEQF
NA TRBJ1-1 TRBV15 ATSRGTGGTEAF
NA TRBJ2-5 TRBV5-1 ASSSRLDVTETQY
NA TRBJ1-3 TRBV28 ASSASRGIRNTIY
NA TRBJ1-6 TRBV7-2 ASTLRGGNNSPLH
once TRBJ2-7 TRBV5-1 ASSNQGAREQY
NA TRBJ2-1 TRBV11-3 ASSTRDISYNEQF
NA TRBJ1-2 TRBV9 ASSVGQGRGTRGYT
NA TRBJ1-1 TRBV5-1 ASSLLQGNTEAF
NA TRBJ2-7 TRBV6-5 ASSYQQGYEQY
NA TRBJ2-7 TRBV7-3 ASSSYLRGEQY
NA TRBJ1-2 TRBV5-6 ASSLRLRTGRYGYT
NA TRBJ1-2 TRBV4-1 ASSQDYRGGYGYT
NA TRBJ2-7 TRBV2 ASSETGDATYEQY
NA TRBJ2-1 TRBV10-3 AISEGLGSYNEQF